A selection of T cell receptor beta chains follows, all from one sample in a study of blood T cells in healthy people across ages. Via MiXCR, TCRdb re-called the 5' RACE reads, giving one row per CDR3 protein. The table has over 950,000 distinct CDR3 sequences, less than 45% seen once. Sequencing input: blood. Receptor source: a man aged 18 to 35 in good health. Both conserved end residues are part of each CDR3. The D gene is left open where the match is weak. The size of a clone is reported for some rows only, either as once, few or many, or as a class for expanded clones.

CDR3 DNA | CDR3 protein | D gene | J gene | clone size | V gene
TGTGCCAGCAGCTTAGATAGTGTAGAGGCCTCTAAAAACATTCAGTACTTC | CASSLDSVEASKNIQYF | . | TRBJ2-4 | once | TRBV11-2
TGTGCCAGCAAGACAGGGGTCGATACGCAGTATTTT | CASKTGVDTQYF | TRBD1 | TRBJ2-3 | . | TRBV6-2/TRBV6-3
TGCAGTGTCAAAGGGGAAGGGTGGGATTGGAGCAATCAGCCCCAGCATTTT | CSVKGEGWDWSNQPQHF | . | TRBJ1-5 | few | TRBV20-1
TGCAGTGCTAGCCCATTGAGCGGTGAGCAGTTCTTC | CSASPLSGEQFF | . | TRBJ2-1 | . | TRBV20-1
TGTGCCAGCAGTCGAGATACGCAGTATTTT | CASSRDTQYF | . | TRBJ2-3 | many | TRBV7-9
TGTGCCAGCAGCGGGTTCGGTGAACAGCCCCAGCATTTT | CASSGFGEQPQHF | . | TRBJ1-5 | . | TRBV12-3/TRBV12-4
TGCAGTGCCCCCCCTGGGACTAGCGGGAATGAGCAGTTCTTC | CSAPPGTSGNEQFF | TRBD2 | TRBJ2-1 | . | TRBV20-1
TGTGCCAGCAGCCAGGAGGGACCGGATGAGCAGTTCTTC | CASSQEGPDEQFF | . | TRBJ2-1 | few | TRBV3-1
TGTGCCATCACTACAGGGGCCTATGGCTACACCTTC | CAITTGAYGYTF | TRBD1 | TRBJ1-2 | few | TRBV10-3
TGCGCCAGCAGCCCGGATCAGAACACTGAAGCTTTCTTT | CASSPDQNTEAFF | . | TRBJ1-1 | few | TRBV5-1
TGTGCCAGCAGGGCGCAGGGGGAGGTCGGCTATGGCTACACCTTC | CASRAQGEVGYGYTF | TRBD1 | TRBJ1-2 | . | TRBV6-2/TRBV6-3
TGCGCCAGCAGCACTGCGCAAGGCACTGAAGCTTTCTTT | CASSTAQGTEAFF | . | TRBJ1-1 | few | TRBV5-1
TGTGCCAGCAGTTACAGGCCAACCACAGATACGCAGTATTTT | CASSYRPTTDTQYF | . | TRBJ2-3 | few | TRBV6-6
TGCAGTGCATGGAAAGACTGCGGTGGAACTGAAGCTTTCTTT | CSAWKDCGGTEAFF | . | TRBJ1-1 | . | TRBV20-1
TGCAGTGCTAGGGAGGATAGGGGCAACTATGGCTACACCTTC | CSAREDRGNYGYTF | . | TRBJ1-2 | once | TRBV20-1
TGTGCCAGCAGCTTAGAGGCCACAGGTAACAATGAGCAGTTCTTC | CASSLEATGNNEQFF | . | TRBJ2-1 | many | TRBV7-2
TGTGCCAGCAGTTTCCCGGGACAGGGAAACAATGAGCAGTACTTC | CASSFPGQGNNEQYF | TRBD1 | TRBJ2-5 | . | TRBV12-3/TRBV12-4
TGTGCCAGCAGCGTAGCTGGTGGTGACACTGAAGCTTTCTTT | CASSVAGGDTEAFF | . | TRBJ1-1 | . | TRBV9
TGTGCCAGCAGCTCGACCCTAGAGACCCAGTACTTC | CASSSTLETQYF | . | TRBJ2-5 | . | TRBV5-5
TGTGCCAGCAGCGTAGGGACTAGCGGGGTTTCCTCTAGCACAGATACGCAGTATTTT | CASSVGTSGVSSSTDTQYF | TRBD2 | TRBJ2-3 | . | TRBV9
TGTGCCAGCAGCTCCCAAGAGGGACACCGCTATGGCTACACCTTC | CASSSQEGHRYGYTF | . | TRBJ1-2 | few | TRBV7-9
TGCGCCAGCAGCTTTTGGGGACAGAGCTCCTACAATGAGCAGTTCTTC | CASSFWGQSSYNEQFF | TRBD1 | TRBJ2-1 | . | TRBV5-1
TGTGCCAGCAGTTCCCCGGGACAGGGTGTAAACGAGCAGTACTTC | CASSSPGQGVNEQYF | TRBD1 | TRBJ2-7 | . | TRBV6-5
TGTGCCAGCAATCAGCTCCGCACTGAAGCTTTCTTT | CASNQLRTEAFF | . | TRBJ1-1 | . | TRBV6-2/TRBV6-3
TGTGCCAGCAGCGAACAGGATCTGTATGGCTACACCTTC | CASSEQDLYGYTF | . | TRBJ1-2 | . | TRBV9
TGTGCCAGCAGCCCGCTCCCCATGCGGTTGTACCAAGAGACCCAGTACTTC | CASSPLPMRLYQETQYF | . | TRBJ2-5 | . | TRBV7-2
TGTGCCAGCAGTTACTCGAAAACTAGCGGGGGAGGGGAGCAGTTCTTC | CASSYSKTSGGGEQFF | TRBD2 | TRBJ2-1 | few | TRBV6-5
TGTGCCAGCAGTGTCAGGGAATGGGTCCTGACTTTC | CASSVREWVLTF | . | TRBJ2-6 | few | TRBV28
TGTGCCATCAGTGAGTCAGGAATCCAAGATACGCAGTATTTT | CAISESGIQDTQYF | . | TRBJ2-3 | . | TRBV10-3
TGCGCCAGCAGCTTGGATCGGGCGGATCAGCCCCAGCATTTT | CASSLDRADQPQHF | . | TRBJ1-5 | . | TRBV5-1
TGTGCCAGCAGTTTCGGGGTCCAGACATGGGGGCAGTTCTTC | CASSFGVQTWGQFF | . | TRBJ2-1 | few | TRBV12-3/TRBV12-4
TGTGCCAGCCGAGAGACGACAGGGCACACTGAAGCTTTCTTT | CASRETTGHTEAFF | TRBD1 | TRBJ1-1 | . | TRBV2
TGTGCCAGCAGCTTGCTGGGGGTAATGAGCTCCTACAATGAGCAGTTCTTC | CASSLLGVMSSYNEQFF | . | TRBJ2-1 | few | TRBV7-8
TGCAGCGTTGAACGGTCAGGCCTCAGCACAGATACGCAGTATTTT | CSVERSGLSTDTQYF | . | TRBJ2-3 | . | TRBV29-1
TGTGCCAGCAGTCGAGCAGGATTCCAAGAGACCCAGTACTTC | CASSRAGFQETQYF | . | TRBJ2-5 | . | TRBV27
TGCGCCAGCAGCTTGGCCAGGCCAGGGACTGAAGCTTTCTTT | CASSLARPGTEAFF | . | TRBJ1-1 | . | TRBV5-1
TGCAGTGCTAGAGTCCGTAAAGGGGCGGACACTGAAGCTTTCTTT | CSARVRKGADTEAFF | . | TRBJ1-1 | few | TRBV20-1
TGTGCCAGCAGTCCGCACGACGTAAATTCACCCCTCCACTTT | CASSPHDVNSPLHF | . | TRBJ1-6 | few | TRBV27
TGCGCCAGCAGCTTGGGGACTTTCGGCACAGATACGCAGTATTTT | CASSLGTFGTDTQYF | . | TRBJ2-3 | few | TRBV5-1
TGTGCCATCAGTGAGTCCGTCTCGGCCAGGGGCACAGATACGCAGTATTTT | CAISESVSARGTDTQYF | . | TRBJ2-3 | few | TRBV10-3
TGTGCCAGCACCTTAGGGGTGGTGGATGAGCAGTTCTTC | CASTLGVVDEQFF | . | TRBJ2-1 | once | TRBV6-2/TRBV6-3
TGTGCCAGCAGTTTATCGGGACAGGGTTTAGGTGAGCAGTTCTTC | CASSLSGQGLGEQFF | TRBD1 | TRBJ2-1 | . | TRBV2
TGCAGCGTGCCGGGACAGGGGGCCGGGGGCCCAGATACGCAGTATTTT | CSVPGQGAGGPDTQYF | TRBD1 | TRBJ2-3 | . | TRBV29-1
TGTGCCATCGGTTCGGACGACTTCACAGATACGCAGTATTTT | CAIGSDDFTDTQYF | . | TRBJ2-3 | few | TRBV10-3